The 15 T cell receptor beta chains below were found in one sample sequenced in a study of control samples from healthy donors and cancer patients. Clones were sequenced by immunoSEQ multiplex PCR, and TCRdb holds only the in-frame ones, with some missing. The profile shows roughly 120,000 clones, approximately 90% of them singletons. Sequencing used blood. The source of these receptors is a woman aged 70 to 79 in good health.

This clone appeared a few times. This chain joins TRBV19 and TRBJ1-5, with D uncertain. The CDR3 covers 13 residues. Trimming pared 4 bases from V and 2 bases from J, leaving 6 bases between. Per the germline V gene, CDR1 is LNHDA and CDR2 is SQIVND (reference sequence). The CDR3 sequence: CASSNVGNQPQHF. Written as DNA, the CDR3 is TGTGCCAGTAGTAATGTTGGCAATCAGCCCCAGCATTTT. The whole variable domain, remainder taken from reference TRBV19 and TRBJ1-5, is DGGITQSPKYLFRKEGQNVTLSCEQNLNHDAMYWYRQDPGQGLRLIYYSQIVNDFQKGDIAEGYSVSREKKESFPLTVTSAQKNPTAFYLCASSNVGNQPQHFGDGTRLSIL.

The genes are TRBV18 and TRBJ2-3; no firm D call. Trimming removed 0 bases at V and 6 bases at J, with 4 bases between. CDR1 is KGHSH, CDR2 LQKENI, per germline. This CDR3 region has 12 residues. The CDR3 DNA sequence: TGTGCCAGCTCACCACCGTCCGATACGCAGTATTTT. Protein sequence: CASSPPSDTQYF.

The chain joins TRBV19 to TRBJ2-2; D unclear. V was pared by 5 bases and J by 0 bases, with 7 bases between. Germline V gene sequence: CDR1 LNHDA, CDR2 SQIVND (reference sequence). The CDR3 spans 14 residues. In nucleotides, the CDR3 is TGTGCCAGTAGTGAAACCCCGAACACCGGGGAGCTGTTTTTT. It yields the protein CASSETPNTGELFF. The whole variable domain, remainder taken from reference TRBV19 and TRBJ2-2, is DGGITQSPKYLFRKEGQNVTLSCEQNLNHDAMYWYRQDPGQGLRLIYYSQIVNDFQKGDIAEGYSVSREKKESFPLTVTSAQKNPTAFYLCASSETPNTGELFFGEGSRLTVL.

This clone was seen repeatedly, ten times or more. This chain joins TRBV6-2 or TRBV6-3 and TRBJ1-5; 12 bases fit TRBD1. The CDR3 length is 18 residues. J lost 0 bases, V lost 6 bases, and 9 bases had no gene match. Per germline, CDR1 MNHEY and CDR2 SVGEGT. CDR3 sequence (DNA): TGTGCCAGCAGATACCTCCCGGGACAGGGGGCTAGCAATCAGCCCCAGCATTTT. Protein: CASRYLPGQGASNQPQHF.

The rearrangement uses TRBV2 and TRBJ1-4, with D possibly matching TRBD1 (5 bases). The CDR3 runs to 15 residues. The ends were cut back, 4 bases at V and 1 base at J, with 10 bases in the middle. Germline CDR1 is SNHLY and CDR2 is FYNNEI. This CDR3 reads CASSVSQGTNEKLFF. Written as DNA, the CDR3 is TGTGCCAGCAGTGTGTCTCAGGGAACTAATGAAAAACTGTTTTTT.

The chain uses TRBV12-5 and TRBJ1-5, with unresolved D. The germline V and J ends were trimmed by 8 bases and 0 bases, with 11 bases remaining between them. Germline V gives CDR1 LGHNT, CDR2 FRNRAP. The CDR3 length is 14 residues. The CDR3 bases are TGTGCTAGTTTTTCGGCAAATAGCAATCAGCCCCAGCATTTT. It yields the protein CASFSANSNQPQHF.

V usage is TRBV10-2 and J usage is TRBJ1-1; D remains ambiguous. Trimming took off 6 bases at V and 4 bases at J, with 15 bases between the two ends. The CDR3 totals 14 residues. Germline CDR1 is WSHSY and CDR2 is SAAADI. CDR3 sequence: CASRKDLTGTEAFF. In DNA form, the CDR3 reads TGCGCCAGCAGGAAGGATCTGACCGGCACTGAAGCTTTCTTT.

The chain carries TRBV5-4 and TRBJ1-6; TRBD1 aligns across 7 bases. The CDR3 has 16 residues. Looked up from germline, CDR1 is SGHNT and CDR2 is YYREEE (reference sequence). V lost 3 bases, J lost 8 bases, and 11 bases stayed unmatched. For the CDR3, the DNA is TGTGCCAGCAGCTCCGTTCGACAGGGCAGGGATTCACCCCTCCACTTT. It is translated as CASSSVRQGRDSPLHF.

V is TRBV12-5 and J is TRBJ1-5, with D perhaps TRBD1 (5 bases). Germline-derived CDR1 and CDR2 are LGHNT and FRNRAP. V lost 6 bases and J lost 5, with 14 bases in between. The CDR3 loop spans 14 amino acids. CDR3 sequence (DNA): TGTGCTAGTGGACCCGGTAGACAGCATCAGCCCCAGCATTTT. It encodes CASGPGRQHQPQHF.

This chain links TRBV27 with TRBJ2-2, with TRBD2 matching 8 bases. After removal of 2 bases from V and 4 bases from J, the junction contained 9 bases not matched to a gene. The CDR3 loop spans 17 amino acids. Germline CDR1 is MNHEY and CDR2 is SMNVEV (reference sequence). This CDR3 is CASSLKLAGTFTGELFF. As DNA, the CDR3 is TGTGCCAGCAGTTTAAAATTAGCGGGGACGTTCACCGGGGAGCTGTTTTTT.

The chain uses TRBV6-2 or TRBV6-3 and TRBJ1-2; D might be TRBD1 (5 bases). V dropped 5 bases and J dropped 7 bases, with 14 bases sitting between them. The germline CDR1 and CDR2 sequences are MNHEY and SVGEGT. There are 13 residues in the CDR3. DNA of the CDR3: TGTGCCAGCAGTGTTCCAGGCGGGGCTGGCTACACCTTC. It translates to CASSVPGGAGYTF.

This clone was observed a handful of times. This sample includes further DNA sequences coding for the same CDR3. The CDR3 DNA reads as TGCGCCAGCAGCCTCAGAGATGGCTACACCTTC. It is translated as CASSLRDGYTF. The V call is TRBV5-1, the J call TRBJ1-2; D gene unclear. Germline CDR1 SGHRS, CDR2 YFSETQ. Trimming left V 4 bases short and J 6 bases short, with 7 bases between. The CDR3 is 11 residues long.

This chain links TRBV4-3 with TRBJ1-4, with 9 bases fitting TRBD1. The germline gives CDR1 LGHNA, CDR2 YSLEER. The V and J ends lost 0 bases and 5 bases, in that order; junction bases with no gene match: 1. The CDR3 loop spans 15 amino acids. The CDR3 loop reads CASSQEGTGNEKLFF. The CDR3 region has the DNA TGCGCCAGCAGCCAAGAGGGGACAGGGAATGAAAAACTGTTTTTT.

The table lists this clone with a count of one. The chain is built from TRBV28 and TRBJ2-2; D might be TRBD2 (5 bases). With 3 bases removed from V and 7 bases from J, the gap between germline ends came to 15 bases. The CDR3 covers 15 residues. The germline V gene encodes CDR1 MDHEN and CDR2 SYDVKM. The CDR3 reads CASSFPDRGGGELFF. CDR3 sequence (DNA): TGTGCCAGCAGTTTCCCCGACCGAGGAGGCGGGGAGCTGTTTTTT.

This clone appeared once. As DNA, the CDR3 is TGTGCCAGCTCACCCGAGGGCTCGAATGAAAAACTGTTTTTT. It specifies CASSPEGSNEKLFF. The rearrangement uses TRBV18 and TRBJ1-4; D is ambiguous. V gave up 3 bases and J gave up 5 bases, with 10 bases separating them. The germline V gene encodes CDR1 KGHSH and CDR2 LQKENI. The CDR3 has 14 residues. The whole variable domain, filled in from reference TRBV18 and TRBJ1-4, reads NAGVMQNPRHLVRRRGQEARLRCSPMKGHSHVYWYRQLPEEGLKFMVYLQKENIIDESGMPKERFSAEFPKEGPSILRIQQVVRGDSAAYFCASSPEGSNEKLFFGSGTQLSVL.